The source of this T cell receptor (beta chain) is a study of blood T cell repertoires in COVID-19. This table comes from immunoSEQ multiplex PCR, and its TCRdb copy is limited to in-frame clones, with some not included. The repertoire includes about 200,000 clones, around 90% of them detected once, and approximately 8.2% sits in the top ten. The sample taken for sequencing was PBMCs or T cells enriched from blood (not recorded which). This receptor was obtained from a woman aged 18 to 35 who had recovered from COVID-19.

Here the CDR3 DNA reads TGTGCCACCAGTGACCGCCGGGACACGGGGTTCGGGCAGTACTTC. It translates to CATSDRRDTGFGQYF. The chain carries TRBV24-1 and TRBJ2-7, with D tentatively TRBD1 (6 bases). Germline V lookup: CDR1 KGHDR, CDR2 SFDVKD. V was trimmed by 4 bases and J by 9 bases, leaving 21 bases between them. This CDR3 spans 15 amino acids.